The 3 T cell receptor beta chains below were found in one sample sequenced in a study of blood T cell repertoires in COVID-19. Sequenced by immunoSEQ multiplex PCR; TCRdb stores in-frame clones only, minus some. The top ten hold about 5.2% of the sample, which has about 260,000 clones, around 87% seen once. The material sequenced was peripheral blood. These receptors were taken from a woman in her fifties or sixties with COVID-19, enrolled during active disease.

Only a few counts were recorded for this clone. The rearrangement links TRBV7-2 to TRBJ2-7; TRBD1 might be the D (6 bases). V lost 1 base and J 1 base, leaving 11 bases between the germline ends. The germline V gene has CDR1 SGHTA and CDR2 FQGNSA. There are 15 residues in the CDR3. The CDR3 nucleotides are TGTGCCAGCAGCTTAGAAGCACAGGGATCCTACGAGCAGTACTTC. The encoded protein is CASSLEAQGSYEQYF. The variable domain in full, completed from reference TRBV7-2 and TRBJ2-7, reads GAGVSQSPSNKVTEKGKDVELRCDPISGHTALYWYRQSLGQGLEFLIYFQGNSAPDKSGLPSDRFSAERTGGSVSTLTIQRTQQEDSAVYLCASSLEAQGSYEQYFGPGTRLTVT.

This chain links TRBV5-6 with TRBJ1-2; 9 positions agree with TRBD1. Germline trimming cut 0 bases from V and 7 bases from J; bases unmatched to any gene: 4. Germline V gives CDR1 SGHDT, CDR2 YYEEEE. CDR3 size: 14 residues. This chain's CDR3 is CASSLGTGEAGYTF. CDR3 DNA sequence: TGTGCCAGCAGCTTGGGGACAGGGGAAGCTGGCTACACCTTC.

Only one count was recorded for this clone. The CDR3 nucleotides read TGTGCCAGCAGCTCGGGAGGGGGGGGCTTTTACGAGCAGTACTTC. Protein: CASSSGGGGFYEQYF. V usage is TRBV5-4 and J usage is TRBJ2-7, with 8 bases aligning to TRBD2. V shed 3 bases, J shed 4 bases, and the junction held 9 bases outside the gene matches. Looked up from germline, CDR1 is SGHNT and CDR2 is YYREEE (reference sequence). The CDR3 has 15 amino acids.